The 3 T cell receptor beta chains reported below all come from one sample, sequenced in a study of cytomegalovirus exposure and HLA in healthy donors (TCRdb year 2017). The library was built by means of the immunoSEQ multiplex PCR assay. The multiplex PCR relied on a mix of 60 forward primers for TCR Vbeta segments and 13 reverse primers for TCR Jbeta segments. Held by TCRdb, this immuneACCESS table contains in-frame sequences only and omits some clones. Under half of the omission traces to an unresolved V gene where checked; the cause of the rest is unknown. This sample comprises some 120,000 clones, 80% of them detected only once. About 2.5% of the sample comes from the top ten. Sequencing input: PBMCs. The receptors here all came from a man aged 25 to 40 in good health and CMV-seronegative.

The rearrangement joins TRBV29-1 to TRBJ2-7; 7 bases agree with TRBD1. CDR1 SQVTM and CDR2 ANQGSEA come from the germline V gene. The CDR3 covers 15 residues. V gave up 6 bases and J gave up 2 bases; unmatched junction bases: 13. CDR3 amino acids: CSVQLWTGSTYEQYF. The CDR3 nucleotides are TGCAGCGTCCAACTCTGGACAGGCAGCACCTACGAGCAGTACTTC.

This sequence joins TRBV5-1 and TRBJ1-2; tentatively, D is TRBD1 (6 bases). CDR3 length equals 15 residues. Germline V CDR1 and CDR2: SGHRS, YFSETQ. The ends were cut back, 3 bases at V and 1 base at J, with 13 bases in the middle. The DNA of the CDR3 is TGCGCCAGCAGCTGGGGGGGCAGTAATAACTATGGCTACACCTTC. Translation gives CASSWGGSNNYGYTF.

J is TRBJ2-2 and V is TRBV2, with D possibly matching TRBD1 (6 bases). Germline CDR1 and CDR2: SNHLY and FYNNEI. V was clipped by 8 bases and J by 0 bases, with 16 bases between them. The CDR3 length is 16 residues. CDR3 DNA: TGTGCCAGCCACACAGGGTTGAATTCGAACACCGGGGAGCTGTTTTTT. Protein sequence: CASHTGLNSNTGELFF. The full variable domain, completed using reference TRBV2 and TRBJ2-2, is EPEVTQTPSHQVTQMGQEVILRCVPISNHLYFYWYRQILGQKVEFLVSFYNNEISEKSEIFDDQFSVERPDGSNFTLKIRSTKLEDSAMYFCASHTGLNSNTGELFFGEGSRLTVL.